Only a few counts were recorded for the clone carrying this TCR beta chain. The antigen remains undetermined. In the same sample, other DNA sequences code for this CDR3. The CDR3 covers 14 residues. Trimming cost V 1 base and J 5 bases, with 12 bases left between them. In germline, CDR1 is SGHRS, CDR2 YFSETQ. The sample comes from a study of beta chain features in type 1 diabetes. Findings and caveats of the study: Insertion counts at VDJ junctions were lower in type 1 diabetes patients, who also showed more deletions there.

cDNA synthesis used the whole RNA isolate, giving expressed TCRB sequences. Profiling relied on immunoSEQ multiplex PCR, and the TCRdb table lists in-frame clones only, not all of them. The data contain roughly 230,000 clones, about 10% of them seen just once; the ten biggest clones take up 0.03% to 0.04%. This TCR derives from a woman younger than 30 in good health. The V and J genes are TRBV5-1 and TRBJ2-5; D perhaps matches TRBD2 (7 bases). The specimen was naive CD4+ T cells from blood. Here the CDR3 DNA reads TGCGCCAGCAGCTTGCTGGGGGGGCAGGAGACCCAGTACTTC. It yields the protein CASSLLGGQETQYF.